The 4 T cell receptor beta chains listed next were all sequenced from one sample in a study of shared clonotypes between healthy human individuals. Produced via immunoSEQ multiplex PCR; TCRdb's table is partial and in-frame only. The sample has 2 million to 2.5 million clones; approximately 95% are singletons. Sequenced: naive CD4+ T cells from PBMCs. The subset: CD45RA+ positively selected. These receptors all stem from a man between 18 and 35 years old in good health. Some clones in this sample may be carry-over from other donors' samples.

V usage is TRBV5-5 and J usage is TRBJ1-2; 7 bases are shared with TRBD1. The ends lost 4 bases at V and 4 bases at J; junction bases unmatched: 4. This CDR3 is 13 amino acids long. From germline, CDR1 is SGHKS and CDR2 YYEKEE (reference sequence). The CDR3 sequence is CASSGTASYGYTF. The CDR3, as DNA: TGTGCCAGCAGCGGGACAGCTAGCTATGGCTACACCTTC.

Concerning this clone: Distinct nucleotide sequences in the sample also encode this CDR3. The J gene is TRBJ2-3, the V gene TRBV7-2; no clear D. V lost 3 bases, J lost 6 bases, and 4 bases lay in between. CDR3 size: 11 residues. Germline CDR1 is SGHTA and CDR2 is FQGNSA. CDR3 loop: CASSLLDTQYF. The CDR3 nucleotides are TGTGCCAGCAGCTTGCTGGATACGCAGTATTTT. The variable domain in full, completed from reference TRBV7-2 and TRBJ2-3, reads GAGVSQSPSNKVTEKGKDVELRCDPISGHTALYWYRQSLGQGLEFLIYFQGNSAPDKSGLPSDRFSAERTGGSVSTLTIQRTQQEDSAVYLCASSLLDTQYFGPGTRLTVL.

The rearrangement uses TRBV7-8 and TRBJ1-5, with D tentatively TRBD1 (6 bases). Germline V gene lookup returns CDR1 SGHVS and CDR2 FQNEAQ. This CDR3 region has 19 residues. The V end was cut by 6 bases, the J end by 2 bases, with 26 bases between. The CDR3 DNA reads TGTGCCAGCAGGAAAAAGGTCGTGGACAGCCGGGTTGGCAATCAGCCCCAGCATTTT. Its translation: CASRKKVVDSRVGNQPQHF. Filled out from reference TRBV7-8 and TRBJ1-5, the complete variable domain reads GAGVSQSPRYKVAKRGQDVALRCDPISGHVSLFWYQQALGQGPEFLTYFQNEAQLDKSGLPSDRFFAERPEGSVSTLKIQRTQQEDSAVYLCASRKKVVDSRVGNQPQHFGDGTRLSIL.

V usage is TRBV4-1 and J usage is TRBJ1-4; no clear D. CDR3 length equals 15 residues. Germline lookup yields CDR1 MGHRA and CDR2 YSYEKL. The V end was cut by 4 bases, the J end by 7 bases, with 16 bases between. The CDR3: CASSPQAFRFEKLFF. Here the CDR3 DNA reads TGCGCCAGCAGCCCCCAGGCTTTCAGATTTGAAAAACTGTTTTTT.